This T cell receptor beta chain was sequenced for a study of T cells in narcolepsy. Study conclusions and caveats: Autoreactive HCRT-specific and TRIB2-specific clonotypes were marked in same-patient CSF-versus-blood CD4+ comparisons. Blood of same and different patients, but not healthy controls, reportedly held recurring autoreactive clonotypes.

The CDR3 is 13 residues long. Trimming removed 2 bases from V and 5 bases from J, with 9 bases in between. Germline values: CDR1 SGHVS, CDR2 FQNEAQ. Profiled with immunoSEQ multiplex PCR; TCRdb holds only in-frame clones, not every one. The sample records 25,000 or so clones, around three quarters being singletons. This clone was seen more than once but under ten times. Its specificity is unknown. The sequencing sample was made of CD45RA- memory CD4+ T cells from PBMCs. The sequence was collected from a human donor with narcolepsy. The gene calls are TRBV7-8 and TRBJ1-1; D might be TRBD1 (5 bases). The chain's CDR3 is CASSLRGETEAFF. The CDR3 nucleotides read TGTGCCAGCAGCTTACGGGGGGAAACTGAAGCTTTCTTT. Looking up the rest from reference TRBV7-8 and TRBJ1-1 gives the full variable domain: GAGVSQSPRYKVAKRGQDVALRCDPISGHVSLFWYQQALGQGPEFLTYFQNEAQLDKSGLPSDRFFAERPEGSVSTLKIQRTQQEDSAVYLCASSLRGETEAFFGQGTRLTVV.